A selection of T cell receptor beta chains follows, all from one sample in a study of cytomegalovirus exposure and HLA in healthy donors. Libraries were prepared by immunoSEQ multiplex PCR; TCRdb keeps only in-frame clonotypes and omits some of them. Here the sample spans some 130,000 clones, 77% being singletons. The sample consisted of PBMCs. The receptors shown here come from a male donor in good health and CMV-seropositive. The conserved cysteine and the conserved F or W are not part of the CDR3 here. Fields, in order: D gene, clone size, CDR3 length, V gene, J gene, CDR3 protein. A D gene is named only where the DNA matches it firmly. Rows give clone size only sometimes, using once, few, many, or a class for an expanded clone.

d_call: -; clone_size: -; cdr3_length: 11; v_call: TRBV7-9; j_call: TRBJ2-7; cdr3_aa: SSSRGLADGQY
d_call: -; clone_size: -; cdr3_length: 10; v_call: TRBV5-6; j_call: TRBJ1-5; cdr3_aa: ASSLTNGPQH
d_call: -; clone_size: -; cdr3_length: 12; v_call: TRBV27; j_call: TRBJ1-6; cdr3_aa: ASSQRGRGSPLH
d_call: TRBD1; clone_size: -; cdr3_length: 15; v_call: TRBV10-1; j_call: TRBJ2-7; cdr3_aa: ASSECTDRAFSYEQY
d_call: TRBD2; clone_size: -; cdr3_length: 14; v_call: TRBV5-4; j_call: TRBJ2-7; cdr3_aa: ASSPHGVGEGQEQY
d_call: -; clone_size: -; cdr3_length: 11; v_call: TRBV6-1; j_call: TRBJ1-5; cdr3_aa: ASSRYSNQPQH
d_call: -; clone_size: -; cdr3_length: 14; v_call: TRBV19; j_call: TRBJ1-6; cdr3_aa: ASSIDVRVFNSPLH
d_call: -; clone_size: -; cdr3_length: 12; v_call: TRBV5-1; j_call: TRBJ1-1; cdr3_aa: ASSLESRGTEAF
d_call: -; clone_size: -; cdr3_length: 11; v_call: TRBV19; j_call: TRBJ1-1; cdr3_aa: ASSIGLGVEAF
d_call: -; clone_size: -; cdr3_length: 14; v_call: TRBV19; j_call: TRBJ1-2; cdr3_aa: ASSGREGPTNYGYT
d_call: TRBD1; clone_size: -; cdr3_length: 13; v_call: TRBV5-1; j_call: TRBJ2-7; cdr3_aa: ASSWRDRGLGEQY
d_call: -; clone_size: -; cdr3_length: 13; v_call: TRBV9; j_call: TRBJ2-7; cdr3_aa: ASSSGGANSYEQY
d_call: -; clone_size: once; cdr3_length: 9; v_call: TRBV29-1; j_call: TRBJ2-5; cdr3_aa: SVDIQETQY
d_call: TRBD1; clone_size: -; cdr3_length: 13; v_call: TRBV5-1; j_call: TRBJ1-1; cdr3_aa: ASSAGTALNTEAF
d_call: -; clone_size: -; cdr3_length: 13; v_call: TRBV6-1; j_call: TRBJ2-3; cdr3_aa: ASSDHFTGTDTQY
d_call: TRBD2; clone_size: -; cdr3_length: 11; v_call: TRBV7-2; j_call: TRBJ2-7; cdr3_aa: ASSFSGRYEQY
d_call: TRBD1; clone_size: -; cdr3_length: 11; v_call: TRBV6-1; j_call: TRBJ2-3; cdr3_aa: ASSRGPQDTQY
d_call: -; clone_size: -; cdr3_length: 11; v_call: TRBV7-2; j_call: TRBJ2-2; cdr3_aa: ASSSIHAGELF
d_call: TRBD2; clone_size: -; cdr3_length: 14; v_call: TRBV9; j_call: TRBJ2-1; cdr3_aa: ASSLEVGGGPGEQF
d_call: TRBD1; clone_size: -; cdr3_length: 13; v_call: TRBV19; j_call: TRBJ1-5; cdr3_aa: ASSQGNRGGQPQH
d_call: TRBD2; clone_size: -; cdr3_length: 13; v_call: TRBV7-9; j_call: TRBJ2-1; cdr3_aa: ASSFTSGRAHEQF
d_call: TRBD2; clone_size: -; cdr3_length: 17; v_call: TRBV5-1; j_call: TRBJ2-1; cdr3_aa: ASSLAPQTSGRAYNEQF
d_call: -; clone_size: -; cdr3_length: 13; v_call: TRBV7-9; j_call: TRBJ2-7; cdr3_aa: ASSLVGAGSYEQY
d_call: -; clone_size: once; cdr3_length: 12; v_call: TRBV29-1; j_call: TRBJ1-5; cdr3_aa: SVAWRGSNQPQH
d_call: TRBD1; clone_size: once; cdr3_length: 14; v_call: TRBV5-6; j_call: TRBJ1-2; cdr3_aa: ASSFPYRGANYGYT
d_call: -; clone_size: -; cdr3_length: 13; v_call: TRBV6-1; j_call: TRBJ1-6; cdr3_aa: ASTGLVSYNSPLH
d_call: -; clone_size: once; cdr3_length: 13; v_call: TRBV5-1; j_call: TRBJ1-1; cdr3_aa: ASSQTEDRNTEAF
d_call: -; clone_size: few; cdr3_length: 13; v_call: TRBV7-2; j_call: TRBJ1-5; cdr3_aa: ASSPSAGMGQPQH
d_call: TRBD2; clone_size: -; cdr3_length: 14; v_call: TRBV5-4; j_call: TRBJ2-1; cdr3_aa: ASSRRLAGGSGEQF
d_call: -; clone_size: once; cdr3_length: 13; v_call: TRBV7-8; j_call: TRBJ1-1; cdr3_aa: ASSLEVGGATEAF
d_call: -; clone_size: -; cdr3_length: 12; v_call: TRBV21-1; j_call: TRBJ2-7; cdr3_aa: ASSAQGPPYEQY
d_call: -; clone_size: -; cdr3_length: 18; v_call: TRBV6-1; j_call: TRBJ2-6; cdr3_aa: ASSEGEGLQRYAGANGLT
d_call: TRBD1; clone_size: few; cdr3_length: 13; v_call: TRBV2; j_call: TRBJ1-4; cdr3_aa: ASSYTGQLNEKLF
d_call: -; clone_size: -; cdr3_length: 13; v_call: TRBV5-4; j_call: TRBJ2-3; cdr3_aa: ASSSLKQGTDTQY
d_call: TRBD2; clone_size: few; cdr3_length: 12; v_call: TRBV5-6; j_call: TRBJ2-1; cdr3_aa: ASSSGTSGSEQF
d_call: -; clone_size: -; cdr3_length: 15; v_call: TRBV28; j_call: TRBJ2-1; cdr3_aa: ASSSLTAQSSYNEQF
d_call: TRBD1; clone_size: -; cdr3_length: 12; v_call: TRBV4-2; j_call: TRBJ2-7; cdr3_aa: ASSQEAGGDEQY
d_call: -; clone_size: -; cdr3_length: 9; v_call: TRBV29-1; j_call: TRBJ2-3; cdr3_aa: SVESLDTQY
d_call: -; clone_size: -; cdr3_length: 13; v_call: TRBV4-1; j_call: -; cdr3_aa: ASSQDSQRAYEQY
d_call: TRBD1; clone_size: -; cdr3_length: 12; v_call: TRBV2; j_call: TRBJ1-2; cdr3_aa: ASSVGQGLSGYT
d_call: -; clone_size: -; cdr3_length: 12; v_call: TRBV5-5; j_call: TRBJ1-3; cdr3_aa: ASSSDSSGNTIY
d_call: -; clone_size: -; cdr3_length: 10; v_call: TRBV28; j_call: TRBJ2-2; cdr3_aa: ASSYYIHELF
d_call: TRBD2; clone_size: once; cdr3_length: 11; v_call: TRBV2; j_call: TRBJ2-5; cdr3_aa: ASSEGREGTQY
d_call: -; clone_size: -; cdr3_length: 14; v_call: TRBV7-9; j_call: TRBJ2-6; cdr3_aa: ATPVEAVSGANGLT